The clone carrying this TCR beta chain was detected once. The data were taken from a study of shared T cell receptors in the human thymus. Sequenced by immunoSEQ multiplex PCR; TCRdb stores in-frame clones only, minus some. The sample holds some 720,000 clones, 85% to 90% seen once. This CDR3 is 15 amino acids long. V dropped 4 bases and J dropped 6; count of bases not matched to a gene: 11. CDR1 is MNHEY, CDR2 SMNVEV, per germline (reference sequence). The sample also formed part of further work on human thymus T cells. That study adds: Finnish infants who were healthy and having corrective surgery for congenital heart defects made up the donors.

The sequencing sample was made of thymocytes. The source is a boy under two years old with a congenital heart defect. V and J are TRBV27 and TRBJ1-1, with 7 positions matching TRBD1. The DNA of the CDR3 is TGTGCCAGCAGTTACAGGGGCCCCCGACACTCTGAAGCTTTCTTT. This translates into CASSYRGPRHSEAFF.